The subject of this entry is one T cell receptor beta chain. This clonotype was recorded at least ten times. Its antigen is currently not known. Base qualities are not at hand, and no much larger clone is one base apart. The CDR3, cysteine through phenylalanine, is 12 amino acids long. Left in the record is the CDR3 DNA by itself, 36 bases read in frame from the first base. CDR1 MDHEN and CDR2 SYDVKM were looked up in the germline V gene. The V end loses 6 bases and the J end loses 4 bases, and a stretch of 10 bases separates them. Amplification of TCR beta CDR3 regions was carried out from RNA transcripts. The TCR CDR3 was subjected to a first round of RT-PCR using the HTBI primer set and the Qiagen OneStep RT-PCR kit. Libraries were constructed in a second round of multiplex PCR, after which size selection and purification were performed. Sequencing of the libraries was done on an Illumina HiSeq2000 using paired-end 100 bp reads. Turning to the authors' computational methods: SOAPnuke was used to process the raw data, throwing out any read that contained adapters or uncalled bases, had a mean Phred below 15, or lacked an exact constant-primer or identifier match. COPE v1.2.5 was used to merge the high-quality paired reads, and each unique nucleotide sequence was defined as a clonotype. MiTCR v1.1 was used to align the clonotypes against IMGT TRBV, TRBD and TRBJ reference segments. Analysis was restricted to V-J combinations with a frequency above 0.0001, which covered roughly 99% of repertoires. A TCS score was defined as the ratio between F50 (clonal expansion) and ExV (chaos), using BLOSUM62-based TCRdist between CDR3 peptides within each V-J. Welch's t-statistics and random forest reduced fewer than 600 V-J features to about 12, which were used in a naive Bayes classifier (R e1071). TCRdb's own reprocessing of the public reads used fastp at Q25 and MiXCR and kept productive beta chains. Merged by CDR3 protein, the rows form single entries marked with the most common genes and DNA. Clone size and V and J calls follow TCRdb, not the original study. In all, the sample holds 530,000 or so distinct CDR3 sequences, and roughly 15% of those were seen once. The ten largest account for around 17% of the sample.

Moderately to severely active disease, a Clinical Activity Score of at least 3, a NOSPECS grade of at least 4, and a duration under 3 months were present in ophthalmopathy patients. Exclusion was applied to patients with uncontrolled infections, other autoimmune diseases, pregnancy or lactation. Diagnoses relied on clinical symptoms, serum thyroxine and TRAb, thyroid ultrasound and orbital computed tomography. PBMCs were isolated from more than 9 ml of fresh peripheral blood by Ficoll-Paque density gradient centrifugation. Trizol reagent was used to extract total RNA, and RNA quality was then checked on an Agilent 2100 Bioanalyzer. This entry belongs to a study of T cells in Graves' hyperthyroidism and ophthalmopathy (dated by TCRdb to between 2019 and 2020). Background on the whole study: Peripheral blood samples were taken at the time of initial diagnosis, prior to any treatment. To identify distinguishing TCR V-J signatures, a discovery cohort of some 100 patients was used, comprising 43 with Graves' ophthalmopathy and around 60 with stable Graves' hyperthyroidism. Whether ophthalmopathy could be predicted prospectively was tested in an independent validation cohort made up of roughly 19 hyperthyroidism patients plus 17 patients who later progressed to ophthalmopathy. The approximately 100 discovery patients were randomly split 7:3 into training and test sets. The study also compared thyroid tissue and blood T-cell repertoires from over 5 Graves' hyperthyroidism patients. After blood sampling, hyperthyroidism patients were treated with methimazole at a starting dose of 30 mg daily, and ophthalmopathy patients were treated with high-dose intravenous methylprednisolone. According to the paper, TCR Vbeta CDR3 sequencing was carried out on 120 to 150 peripheral blood samples, which came from fewer than 50 ophthalmopathy, roughly 75 hyperthyroidism and about 17 progressor patients.

Findings and caveats that apply to the study as a whole: A model built on a 13 V-J signature distinguished ophthalmopathy from stable hyperthyroidism, reaching around 87% sensitivity and 81.08% specificity in cross-validation and 80%/75% in testing. During validation, the model predicted progression to ophthalmopathy a median of about 6.5 months ahead of onset, with around 70% sensitivity and roughly 72% specificity. Sample size was not statistically predetermined, and blinding of investigators to group allocation was not performed. Blood samples also contained most of the expanded thyroid clonotypes (frequency above 0.001), which suggests that blood repertoires may reflect thyroid immune responses.

The TCR was taken from a woman aged 18-29 years with Graves' ophthalmopathy. Sample: blood. The rearrangement combines TRBV28 with TRBJ2-7, with no reliable assignment of the D segment. The DNA sequence is given as TGTGCCAGCAGGTCGGGCTCTTACGAGCAGTACTTC. Translated, it reads CASRSGSYEQYF.